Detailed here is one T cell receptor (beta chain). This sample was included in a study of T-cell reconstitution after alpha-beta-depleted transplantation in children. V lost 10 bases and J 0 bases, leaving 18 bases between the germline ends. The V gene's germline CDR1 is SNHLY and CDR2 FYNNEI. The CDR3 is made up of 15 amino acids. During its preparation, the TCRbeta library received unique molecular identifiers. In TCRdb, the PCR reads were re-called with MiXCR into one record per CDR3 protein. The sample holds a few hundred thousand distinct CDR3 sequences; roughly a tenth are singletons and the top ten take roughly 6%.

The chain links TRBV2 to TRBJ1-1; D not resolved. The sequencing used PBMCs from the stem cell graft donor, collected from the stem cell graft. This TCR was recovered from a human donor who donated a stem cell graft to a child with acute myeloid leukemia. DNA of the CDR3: TGTGCCATCTGTTTAGGGCGCAGTATGAACACTGAAGCTTTCTTT. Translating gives CAICLGRSMNTEAFF.